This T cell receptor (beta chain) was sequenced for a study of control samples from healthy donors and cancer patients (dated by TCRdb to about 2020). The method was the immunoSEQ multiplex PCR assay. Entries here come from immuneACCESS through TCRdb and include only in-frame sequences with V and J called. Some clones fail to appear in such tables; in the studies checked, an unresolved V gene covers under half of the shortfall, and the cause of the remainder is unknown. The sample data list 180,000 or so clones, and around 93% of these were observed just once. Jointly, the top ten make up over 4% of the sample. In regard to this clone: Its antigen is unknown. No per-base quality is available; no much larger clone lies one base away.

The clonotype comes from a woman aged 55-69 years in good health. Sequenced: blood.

The bases read TGTGCCAGCAGTTACTCGATTCTTGGGTCCCACGAGCAGTACTTC. This translates into CASSYSILGSHEQYF. The V and J segments used are TRBV6-5 and TRBJ2-7; the D gene lacks a confident call. Trimming costs V 0 bases and J 5 bases, and their ends lie 14 bases apart. CDR1 is given as MNHEY and CDR2 as SVGAGI, both from the germline V gene. From the cysteine through the phenylalanine, the CDR3 covers 15 amino acids. CDR3 DNA only is kept here, 45 bases in frame from base 1.